These T cell receptor beta chains were read from a single sample in a study of T cells in Graves' hyperthyroidism and ophthalmopathy. TCRdb reprocessed the multiplex PCR reads via MiXCR and lists one record per CDR3 protein. The sample includes approximately 640,000 distinct CDR3 sequences, 40% to 55% of them seen just once. The specimen sequenced was peripheral blood or thyroid tissue (not recorded which). The receptors derive from an adult man with Graves' disease, either hyperthyroidism or ophthalmopathy (not recorded which). Both conserved end residues are part of each CDR3. D genes are given only for firm matches.

V gene,J gene,D gene,CDR3 protein
TRBV10-3,TRBJ2-7,-,CASRTGQGSSYEQYF
TRBV10-2,TRBJ2-5,-,CASSVPLRRETQYF
TRBV6-1,TRBJ1-1,TRBD1,CASATTGGNTEAFF
TRBV10-3,TRBJ2-5,TRBD2,CAISEGELAGALETQYF
TRBV10-3,TRBJ1-1,-,CAFKATLQNTEAFF
TRBV2,TRBJ2-5,TRBD2,CASSEWGGSKTETQYF
TRBV19,TRBJ1-5,-,CASVPRTPNQPQHF
TRBV24-1,TRBJ2-2,TRBD1,CATSDLPGQGARTGELFF
TRBV12-3/TRBV12-4,TRBJ1-1,-,CASSSTQGSWNTEAFF
TRBV5-1,TRBJ2-3,-,CASSPGTTGDTQYF
TRBV20-1,TRBJ1-2,-,CSAIDNALAYGYTF
TRBV20-1,TRBJ2-7,-,CSARSGTPHEQYF
TRBV7-9,TRBJ1-4,-,CASSPGYEKLFF
TRBV20-1,TRBJ1-4,-,CSATPGRGEKLFF
TRBV10-3,TRBJ2-7,TRBD1,CAISDPGQGSSYEQYF
TRBV2,TRBJ1-5,TRBD1,CASSTYRGDSNQPQHF
TRBV29-1,TRBJ1-2,TRBD1,CSSFRQGKDYGYTF
TRBV7-3,TRBJ2-5,-,CASSLTPGSQETQYF
TRBV29-1,TRBJ1-1,-,CSAVPGLAEAFF
TRBV2,TRBJ2-7,TRBD1,CASREWDRGRKEQYF
TRBV12-3/TRBV12-4,TRBJ1-1,-,CASSLTGLEAFF
TRBV10-3,TRBJ1-1,TRBD1,CAISLLNGQGIGTEAFF
TRBV20-1,TRBJ1-5,TRBD1,CSAHGTGSQPQHF
TRBV9,TRBJ1-2,-,CASSLLEIANYGYTF
TRBV6-5,TRBJ1-2,-,CASSYSEGLGGYTF
TRBV2,TRBJ1-2,TRBD1,CASSGDRVEAGYTF
TRBV12-3/TRBV12-4,TRBJ1-3,-,CASSQGTGNTIYF